The 18 T cell receptor beta chains in this list originate from one sample, sequenced in a study of shared clonotypes between healthy human individuals. The protocol was immunoSEQ multiplex PCR, while the TCRdb copy is restricted to in-frame clones and leaves out a portion. Among about 2.4 million clones listed, over 85% were seen once. The sample taken for sequencing was naive CD4+ T cells from PBMCs. Subset given: CD45RA+ positively selected. Every receptor here comes from a young man in good health. Some clones in this sample may be carry-over from other donors' samples.

The chain is built from TRBV29-1 and TRBJ2-7; a possible D gene is TRBD2 (5 bases). Germline V gives CDR1 SQVTM, CDR2 ANQGSEA. This CDR3 has 15 residues. Trimming took off 1 base at V and 0 bases at J, with 13 bases between the two ends. The CDR3 DNA reads as TGCAGCGTTGAAGGTGGCGGGCTGTACTCCTACGAGCAGTACTTC. Translating it yields CSVEGGGLYSYEQYF.

The chain combines TRBV6-5 with TRBJ1-5; TRBD1 is a possible D gene (5 bases). This CDR3 is built from 13 residues. V was trimmed by 10 bases and J by 1 base, leaving 11 bases between them. The germline CDR1 and CDR2 sequences are MNHEY and SVGAGI. The CDR3 DNA reads TGTGCCACCCACCGGGACAGCAATCAGCCCCAGCATTTT. Protein product: CATHRDSNQPQHF.

The chain carries TRBV7-2 and TRBJ2-5; the match to TRBD2 covers 9 bases. The J call may not be correct, given that the DNA end is closer to TRBJ2-7. The V gene's germline CDR1 is SGHTA and CDR2 FQGNSA. This CDR3 is 16 amino acids long. The CDR3, as DNA: TGTGCCAGCAGCTTAGCGCCCAGCGGGAGGTTACACGAGCAGTACTTC. Its protein is CASSLAPSGRLHEQYF.

V and J are TRBV21-1 and TRBJ2-7; the tabulated D call, TRBD2, remains unverified against the DNA. TRBV21-1 is a known pseudogene. The CDR3 covers 19 residues. CDR3 nucleotides: TGTGCCAGCAGCCCCTGGACAGGGGGGGTAGCGGGAGAAGAGTACGAGCAGTACTTC. Its protein is CASSPWTGGVAGEEYEQYF.

A word on this clone: The identical CDR3 is also encoded by other nucleotide sequences in the sample. The chain links TRBV11-2 to TRBJ1-1; D uncertain. V lost 1 base and J 0 bases, leaving 6 bases between the germline ends. The CDR3 covers 14 residues. Germline CDR1 reads SGHAT; CDR2 reads FQNNGV. This CDR3 is CASSLGRLNTEAFF. CDR3 sequence (DNA): TGTGCCAGCAGCTTAGGACGGTTGAACACTGAAGCTTTCTTT.

V is TRBV28 and J is TRBJ2-5, with D uncertain. Trimming cost V 1 base and J 2 bases, with 8 bases left between them. CDR3 length: 14 residues. Germline loops: CDR1 MDHEN, CDR2 SYDVKM. The CDR3 DNA follows: TGTGCCAGCAGTTTATCGCCGGAACAAGAGACCCAGTACTTC. It translates to CASSLSPEQETQYF.

V is TRBV30 and J is TRBJ2-2, with D hard to call. Germline CDR1 reads GTSNPN; CDR2 reads SVGIG (reference sequence). The CDR3 consists of 12 residues. Trimming cost V 5 bases and J 7 bases, with 11 bases left between them. The CDR3 spells CAWDDLGGELFF. CDR3 in DNA: TGTGCCTGGGACGACTTGGGCGGGGAGCTGTTTTTT.

The chain employs TRBV27 and TRBJ2-5; D not certain. V lost 2 bases and J 12 bases, leaving 10 bases between the germline ends. The CDR3 extends over 11 amino acids. Germline lookup yields CDR1 MNHEY and CDR2 SMNVEV (reference sequence). The CDR3 loop reads CASSLGGTEYF. CDR3 DNA sequence: TGTGCCAGCAGTTTAGGCGGCACGGAGTACTTC.

The chain combines TRBV6-1 with TRBJ2-1; a possible D gene is TRBD1 (6 bases). V was clipped by 11 bases and J by 8 bases, with 25 bases between them. The germline V gene has CDR1 MNHNS and CDR2 SASEGT. The length of the CDR3 is 15 residues. The CDR3 sequence: CALHRPGQAGDEQFF. The CDR3 DNA is TGTGCCCTCCATCGGCCGGGACAAGCAGGCGATGAGCAGTTCTTC.

Only one count was recorded for this clone. The rearrangement uses TRBV6-1 and TRBJ2-7; D gene unclear. CDR1 and CDR2 (germline): MNHNS, SASEGT. V lost 7 bases and J lost 2, with 15 bases in between. The CDR3 contains 14 residues. Here the CDR3 reads CASTNPPGTYEQYF. The CDR3 nucleotides read TGTGCCAGCACTAATCCCCCAGGAACCTACGAGCAGTACTTC.

This chain connects TRBV5-4 to TRBJ2-7; TRBD1 is a possible D gene (6 bases). Trimming stripped 4 bases from V and 2 bases from J, with 13 bases between. The germline V gene encodes CDR1 SGHNT and CDR2 YYREEE (reference sequence). This CDR3 has 14 residues. The CDR3 DNA follows: TGTGCCAGCAGCGGGCAGGGGAGAACCTACGAGCAGTACTTC. Its protein product is CASSGQGRTYEQYF.

This chain links TRBV7-7 with TRBJ2-1, with a possible D match to TRBD2 (5 bases). V was clipped by 7 bases and J by 7 bases, with 8 bases between them. CDR1 and CDR2 from the germline V gene are SSHAT and FNYEAQ (reference sequence). This CDR3 spans 11 amino acids. The CDR3, as DNA: TGTGCCAGCATCCCGGGGAATGAGCAGTTCTTC. Its translation is CASIPGNEQFF.

This chain joins TRBV5-4 and TRBJ1-2; 9 positions agree with TRBD1. Trimming took 3 bases from V and 7 from J; bases not matched to a gene: 10. This CDR3 contains 15 residues. Germline V gives CDR1 SGHNT, CDR2 YYREEE (reference sequence). CDR3 DNA sequence: TGTGCCAGCAGCTCACTACAGGGGGCGCCCCGTGGCTACACCTTC. Its translation is CASSSLQGAPRGYTF.

This clone was recorded only once. The gene calls are TRBV11-2 and TRBJ1-1; no definite D call. Trimming left V 5 bases short and J 8 bases short, with 15 bases between. Germline CDR1 reads SGHAT; CDR2 reads FQNNGV. CDR3 length equals 13 residues. The CDR3 coding sequence is TGTGCCAGCAGCATACGCCCGGCCGAAGAAGCTTTCTTT. Translation: CASSIRPAEEAFF.

This chain links TRBV7-2 with TRBJ2-5, with D unclear. This CDR3 has 12 residues. Per germline, CDR1 SGHTA and CDR2 FQGNSA. V gave up 5 bases and J gave up 1 base, with 5 bases separating them. The CDR3 is CASSQVQETQYF. The CDR3 coding sequence is TGTGCCAGCAGCCAAGTCCAAGAGACCCAGTACTTC. Using reference TRBV7-2 and TRBJ2-5 for the parts outside the CDR3, the full variable domain is GAGVSQSPSNKVTEKGKDVELRCDPISGHTALYWYRQSLGQGLEFLIYFQGNSAPDKSGLPSDRFSAERTGGSVSTLTIQRTQQEDSAVYLCASSQVQETQYFGPGTRLLVL.

This clone was counted only a few times. V and J are TRBV6-5 and TRBJ2-1; D gene uncertain. This CDR3 comprises 13 residues. The germline V gene encodes CDR1 MNHEY and CDR2 SVGAGI. V was clipped by 2 bases and J by 7 bases, with 9 bases between them. CDR3 sequence (DNA): TGTGCCAGCAGTTACGTCGCTTGGAATGAGCAGTTCTTC. Translation gives CASSYVAWNEQFF.

The V call is TRBV5-4, the J call TRBJ1-4; D is perhaps TRBD1 (6 bases). Germline V lookup: CDR1 SGHNT, CDR2 YYREEE (reference sequence). V was trimmed by 4 bases and J by 8 bases, leaving 15 bases between them. The CDR3 loop spans 14 amino acids. The CDR3 reads CASSRGGAKEKLFF. The CDR3 DNA reads as TGTGCCAGCAGCCGAGGGGGGGCAAAGGAAAAACTGTTTTTT.

The chain carries TRBV9 and TRBJ2-3, with D tentatively TRBD2 (7 bases). With 2 bases removed from V and 1 base from J, the gap between germline ends came to 11 bases. The CDR3 extends over 15 amino acids. Germline V lookup: CDR1 SGDLS, CDR2 YYNGEE. In DNA, the CDR3 is TGTGCCAGCAGCGTGCCGGGGGGCGGCACAGATACGCAGTATTTT. It codes for CASSVPGGGTDTQYF.